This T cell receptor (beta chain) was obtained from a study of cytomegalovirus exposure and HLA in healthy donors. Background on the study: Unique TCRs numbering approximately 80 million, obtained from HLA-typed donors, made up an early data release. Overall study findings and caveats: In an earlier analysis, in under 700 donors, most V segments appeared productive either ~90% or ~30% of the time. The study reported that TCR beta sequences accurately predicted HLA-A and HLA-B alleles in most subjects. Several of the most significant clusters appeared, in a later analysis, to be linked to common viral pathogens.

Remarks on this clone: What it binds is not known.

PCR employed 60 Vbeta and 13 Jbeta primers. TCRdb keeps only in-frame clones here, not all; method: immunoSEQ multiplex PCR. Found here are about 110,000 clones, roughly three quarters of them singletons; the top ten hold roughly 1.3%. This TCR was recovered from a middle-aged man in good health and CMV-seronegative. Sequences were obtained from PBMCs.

In DNA form, the CDR3 reads TGTGCCAGCAGCCCAAGACTAGGACACCGCTCTGGAAACACCATATATTTT. It encodes CASSPRLGHRSGNTIYF. V and J are TRBV11-2 and TRBJ1-3; D might be TRBD1 (5 bases). This CDR3 contains 17 residues. V was cut by 5 bases and J by 0 bases, with 17 bases left in between. Germline-derived CDR1 and CDR2 are SGHAT and FQNNGV.